This TCR beta chain comes out of a study of identical twins. Whole-study findings and limits: The study drew conclusions from cross-sectional statistical analysis, not from following the same donors.

V gave up 4 bases and J gave up 0 bases, with 7 bases separating them. The germline gives CDR1 MNHNS, CDR2 SASEGT. The CDR3 runs to 14 residues. From the 5' RACE reads, TCRdb called clonotypes with MiXCR, one entry per CDR3 protein. The sample carries 200,000 or so distinct CDR3 sequences, around 6.8% recorded once. Notes on this clonotype: Its antigen is as yet unknown.

These records were also assigned to another study, of yellow fever vaccine responses in identical twins.

This chain uses TRBV6-1 with TRBJ1-5; D is unresolved. This clonotype was obtained from a woman younger than 30 in good health. Sequenced: memory (CD45RO+) T cells sorted from blood. In DNA, the CDR3 is TGTGCCAGCAGTGTTCGGGATAGCAATCAGCCCCAGCATTTT. Its protein product is CASSVRDSNQPQHF.